Included here is one TCR beta chain sequence, with context. Its target is unknown. The entry originates in a study of STAT5B mutations in CD4+ large granular lymphocyte leukemia. General study points: Main leukemic clonotypes were patient-specific, but about 25% appeared at low frequency elsewhere. 8/27 top patient clones versus 2/35 control clones were TRBV06-family.

The survey-level immunoSEQ assay was used. Here immunoSEQ multiplex PCR was the method, and the copy in TCRdb shows in-frame clones only, minus some. The table records 31,000 or so clones, around three quarters of them present only once. Trimming stripped 1 base from V and 2 bases from J, with 10 bases between. Germline-derived CDR1 and CDR2 are LGHNA and YSLEER. The CDR3 contains 15 residues. This clonotype was obtained from a human donor in good health. Sequencing was performed on CD4+ T cells from blood buffy coats. This chain connects TRBV4-3 to TRBJ2-3; D gene unclear. The CDR3 reads CASSQAARDTDTQYF. CDR3 coding DNA: TGCGCCAGCAGCCAAGCGGCGCGAGACACAGATACGCAGTATTTT.